What follows describes a single T cell receptor beta chain. The sample is drawn from a study of blood T cell repertoires in COVID-19. The wider study: T cells, B-cell-depleted T cells, or PBMCs provided the cDNA or gDNA that served as material.

CDR3 size: 14 residues. V lost 5 bases, J lost 5 bases, and 16 bases lay in between. CDR1 is SGHRS and CDR2 is YFSETQ in the germline V gene. TCRdb keeps only in-frame clones here, not all; method: immunoSEQ multiplex PCR. The sample contains 250,000 to 300,000 clones, 75% to 90% of which appear only once. The sequence derives from a woman between 65 and 79 years old with acute or convalescent COVID-19. The sequenced material came from peripheral blood. The chain links TRBV5-1 to TRBJ1-2; a possible D gene is TRBD1 (5 bases). CDR3 sequence (DNA): TGCGCCAGCAGACTCCAGACAGATCTTTATGGCTACACCTTC. Translating it yields CASRLQTDLYGYTF.